These T cell receptor beta chains were read from a single sample in a study of cytomegalovirus exposure and HLA in healthy donors. Assay used: immunoSEQ multiplex PCR; TCRdb lists only in-frame clones, some missing. The data contain 150,000 to 180,000 clones, about 80% of them singletons. Material for sequencing was PBMCs. These receptors all stem from a man aged 25 to 45 in good health and CMV-seropositive. Both conserved end residues are trimmed from each CDR3. Fields, in order: J gene, V gene, clone size, CDR3 length, D gene, CDR3 protein. D genes are given only for firm matches. Clone sizes are given selectively: once, few, many, or a class where the clone is expanded.

>TRBJ1-5|TRBV12-5|.|14|.
ASGLGAGGVDQPQH
>TRBJ2-1|TRBV7-3|.|15|.
ASSLTPAAGSYNEQF
>TRBJ1-1|TRBV27|.|12|TRBD1
ASTADRANTEAF
>TRBJ2-4|TRBV2|.|13|.
ASSLVTGGGNIQY
>TRBJ2-7|TRBV27|.|11|.
ASSLFGSYEQY
>TRBJ1-5|TRBV19|.|14|.
ASSKTTAYSNQPQH
>TRBJ1-1|TRBV9|.|14|.
ASSVDPTGLNTEAF
>TRBJ2-4|TRBV27|.|13|TRBD2
ASSRGLAGEGIQY
>TRBJ1-2|TRBV28|.|9|.
ASNKDMGYT
>TRBJ1-5|TRBV15|.|12|TRBD1
ATSRQGDLQPQH
>TRBJ2-1|TRBV19|.|13|TRBD2
ASSMASGSISEQF
>TRBJ1-2|TRBV11-2|.|13|.
ASSPPTGSGAGYT
>TRBJ2-3|TRBV27|.|11|TRBD2
ASSFTSEDTQY
>TRBJ2-5|TRBV5-1|once|12|.
ASSLVGSQETQY
>TRBJ2-7|TRBV11-2|.|12|.
ASRAQLISYEQY
>TRBJ2-2|TRBV28|few|11|.
ASTWARFGELF
>TRBJ2-3|TRBV29-1|.|13|TRBD1
SVGSRGLSTDTQY
>TRBJ1-5|TRBV16|once|15|TRBD1
ASSQYRGQGASQPQH
>TRBJ1-1|TRBV16|once|13|TRBD1
ASSQWDRVNTEAF
>TRBJ2-1|TRBV7-2|.|9|TRBD1
ASSSGGRQF
>TRBJ2-2|TRBV27|.|15|TRBD1
ASSLVLGTGNSGELF
>TRBJ2-2|TRBV5-4|.|12|.
ASSYRGYTGELF
>TRBJ1-3|TRBV29-1|.|12|TRBD1
SVSQGASGNTIY
>TRBJ1-2|TRBV29-1|.|11|.
SVEWQQGGGYT
>TRBJ2-2|TRBV2|.|12|.
ASLETANTGELF
>TRBJ1-5|TRBV19|.|15|TRBD1
ASSAPRDRGSNQPQH
>TRBJ2-5|TRBV4-2|.|15|TRBD2
ASSPARGLAGGETQY